This is a list of T cell receptor beta chains from one sample in a study of cytomegalovirus exposure and HLA in healthy donors. This table comes from immunoSEQ multiplex PCR, and its TCRdb copy is limited to in-frame clones, with some not included. Of around 190,000 clones detected, 86% appear once; the ten largest clones hold 1.4% to 1.5%. The sequenced sample consisted of PBMCs. These receptor sequences come from a woman aged 18-30 years in good health and CMV-seronegative. Both conserved end residues are part of each CDR3. The order of the fields is V gene, J gene, D gene, clone size, CDR3 length, CDR3 DNA, CDR3 protein. A D gene is named only where the DNA matches it firmly. A row's size may be missing; if present it is once, few, many or a size class.

TRBV5-1	TRBJ2-1	TRBD2	NA	15	TGCGCCAGCAGCTTGCCGGGCGGGGGTTTGGATGAGCAGTTCTTC	CASSLPGGGLDEQFF
TRBV27	TRBJ2-3	NA	NA	14	TGTGCCAGCAGTTTAAAAGGAGGCGCAGATACGCAGTATTTT	CASSLKGGADTQYF
TRBV11-1	TRBJ2-7	NA	few	14	TGTGCCAGCAGCTTAGGCCGACAATCCTACGAGCAGTACTTC	CASSLGRQSYEQYF
TRBV6-6	TRBJ2-7	TRBD1	NA	15	TGTGCCAGCAGTTATGTCGGGACAGGGACCTACGAGCAGTACTTC	CASSYVGTGTYEQYF
TRBV15	TRBJ1-1	NA	NA	13	TGTGCCACCGTGGCTCGCGGGAACACTGAAGCTTTCTTT	CATVARGNTEAFF
TRBV10-3	TRBJ2-7	NA	NA	16	TGTGCCATCAGTGAGTCCGCCAGGTCAGGGCTCTACGAGCAGTACTTC	CAISESARSGLYEQYF
TRBV10-1	TRBJ2-1	TRBD2	NA	16	TGCGCCAGCAGTGAGTCGGTAGCGGGAGTCTACAATGAGCAGTTCTTC	CASSESVAGVYNEQFF
TRBV10-3	TRBJ2-2	TRBD1	NA	17	TGTGCCATCAGCAAAATCTCCGGGACAGAGAACACCGGGGAGCTGTTTTTT	CAISKISGTENTGELFF
TRBV30	TRBJ2-1	TRBD2	NA	14	TGTGCCTGGGGGGGGACTAGCTCCTACAATGAGCAGTTCTTC	CAWGGTSSYNEQFF
TRBV5-1	TRBJ2-2	NA	NA	15	TGCGCCAGCACCGATAAATCGGCGAACACCGGGGAGCTGTTTTTT	CASTDKSANTGELFF
TRBV6-5	TRBJ2-1	TRBD2	once	15	TGTGCCAGCAGTTACAGGCGGGAGTACCATTATGAGCAGTTCTTC	CASSYRREYHYEQFF
TRBV19	TRBJ2-7	NA	once	16	TGTGCCAGTAGTATTAGCCCCGGTTGGACACCCTACGAGCAGTACTTC	CASSISPGWTPYEQYF
TRBV7-6	TRBJ2-2	NA	few	15	TGTGCCAGCAGCTTCGTCGAGGGGAACACCGGGGAGCTGTTTTTT	CASSFVEGNTGELFF
TRBV14	TRBJ2-7	TRBD1	NA	15	TGTGCCAGCAGCCAAACAGGGGGCGTATTCTACGAGCAGTACTTC	CASSQTGGVFYEQYF
TRBV15	TRBJ2-7	NA	NA	17	TGTGCCACCAGCAGAGATCAGGATCCCCGGAGGGCCTACGAGCAGTACTTC	CATSRDQDPRRAYEQYF
TRBV29-1	TRBJ2-7	TRBD1	NA	14	TGCAGCGTTGAAGTCCAGGACAGGGGTCGGGAGCAGTACTTC	CSVEVQDRGREQYF
TRBV7-8	TRBJ2-5	TRBD2	NA	15	TGTGCCAGCAGGGGGAGCGGGAGGGATCAAGAGACCCAGTACTTC	CASRGSGRDQETQYF
TRBV5-4	TRBJ1-2	NA	NA	16	TGTGCCAGCAGCTTGGCTTCCGGCGGGCACGGCTATGGCTACACCTTC	CASSLASGGHGYGYTF
TRBV20-1	TRBJ1-2	NA	few	11	TGCAGTGCTAGAATCGGGTATGGCTACACCTTC	CSARIGYGYTF
TRBV6-1	TRBJ2-3	NA	NA	15	TGTGCCAGCAGTGAAATGGGGACACCCACAGATACGCAGTATTTT	CASSEMGTPTDTQYF
TRBV6-1	TRBJ1-1	NA	NA	11	TGTGCCAGCCGACCGAGCGCTGAAGCTTTCTTT	CASRPSAEAFF
TRBV5-1	TRBJ2-1	TRBD1	NA	15	TGCGCCAGCAGCTACGGGACAGGGGGTCTACGAGAGCAGTTCTTC	CASSYGTGGLREQFF
TRBV9	TRBJ2-7	TRBD1	NA	15	TGTGCCAGCAGCGTAGGAGGGGGCGTGGCCTACGAGCAGTACTTC	CASSVGGGVAYEQYF
TRBV6-5	TRBJ1-5	TRBD1	NA	14	TGTGCCAGCAGTTACGACAGGGAGAATCAGCCCCAGCATTTT	CASSYDRENQPQHF
TRBV30	TRBJ2-7	NA	once	14	TGTGCCTGGAGTGTACAGGGTGGCGCCTACGAGCAGTACTTC	CAWSVQGGAYEQYF
TRBV5-1	TRBJ1-6	TRBD1	once	15	TGCGCCAGCAGCTTGGAGGGACAGGGTATTCCACCCCTCCACTTT	CASSLEGQGIPPLHF
TRBV2	TRBJ1-4	TRBD1	NA	14	TGTGCCACCGAAGGGACAGGGCATAATGAAAAACTGTTTTTT	CATEGTGHNEKLFF